A selection of T cell receptor beta chains follows, all from one sample in a study of Ad26.COV2.S vaccination and SARS-CoV-2 variants. The repertoire was sequenced with immunoSEQ multiplex PCR; TCRdb's copy has only in-frame clones and lacks some. The data show some 340,000 clones, about 82% seen once. Sequenced here: peripheral blood, sampled in a trial of Ad26.COV2.S vaccine versus placebo. Source of these receptors: a person between 18 and 59 years old who received the Ad26.COV2.S COVID-19 vaccine or a placebo. The CDR3 runs from the conserved cysteine through the conserved F or W. A clone size is listed for some rows: how often the clone was seen (once, few, many), or a class if it is expanded.

>once|TRBJ2-3|TRBV6-5
CASTRTDPSTDTQYF
>-|TRBJ1-5|TRBV18
CASSPKGTGGNQPQHF
>-|TRBJ1-4|TRBV5-5
CASSLRGFNEKLFF
>few|TRBJ1-4|TRBV18
CASSSTARASTNEKLFF
>-|TRBJ1-2|TRBV5-1
CASRPDSNYGYTF
>-|TRBJ1-1|TRBV6-2/TRBV6-3
CASSYGANEAFF
>-|TRBJ2-2|TRBV6-6
CASRMEPPGELFF
>-|TRBJ1-6|TRBV3-1/TRBV3-2
CASSHQGSPLHF
>-|TRBJ1-5|TRBV4-2
CASSQQADQPQHF
>-|TRBJ1-6|TRBV30
CAWSREKSPLHF
>-|TRBJ2-1|TRBV7-9
CASSSNRAPRRGNEQFF
>-|TRBJ1-5|TRBV12-3/TRBV12-4
CASSPGGNQPQHF
>-|TRBJ1-1|TRBV6-4
CASSDFENTEAFF
>-|TRBJ2-3|TRBV11-1
CASSINSGGKTDTQYF
>-|TRBJ2-7|TRBV7-6
CASSLEGQPSYEQYF
>-|TRBJ1-2|TRBV4-3
CASSQDRPGTAIYGYTF
>-|TRBJ2-7|TRBV6-2/TRBV6-3
CASSQDRGYRYF
>few|TRBJ2-7|TRBV7-2
CASSTSGASSYEQYF
>-|TRBJ2-7|TRBV7-9
CASSLTPYEQYF
>-|TRBJ1-1|TRBV14
CASSRNGGRKAFF
>once|TRBJ1-4|TRBV4-3
CASSQEWGPSKWNEKLFF
>-|TRBJ2-5|TRBV2
CASSGQETQYF
>-|TRBJ2-1|TRBV9
CASTLEEGPYNEQFF
>-|TRBJ2-2|TRBV5-1
CASSPGLGSGTGELFF
>-|TRBJ1-3|TRBV6-1
CASSAHHRGSSGNTIYF
>-|TRBJ1-1|TRBV3-1/TRBV3-2
CASSRPSGRDTEAFF
>-|TRBJ2-5|TRBV15
CATSPRGSAAETQYF
>-|TRBJ1-5|TRBV28
CASSSGQRNQPQHF
>-|TRBJ1-4|TRBV28
CASSFGGLYEKLFF
>-|TRBJ2-7|TRBV4-1
CASSQVASGGGPTYEQYF
>-|TRBJ1-1|TRBV28
CASRGYTEAFF
>-|TRBJ1-2|TRBV6-5
CASSVIANYGYTF
>-|TRBJ2-2|TRBV19
CASCGGHLNTGELFF
>-|TRBJ1-1|TRBV6-2/TRBV6-3
CASSRQGAGMGGSEAFF
>-|TRBJ1-5|TRBV2
CASRKEGDNSQPQHF
>-|TRBJ2-1|TRBV12-3/TRBV12-4
CASSREYNEQFF
>-|TRBJ2-3|TRBV7-2
CASSLGGNTDTQYF
>-|TRBJ1-6|TRBV5-5
CASSLAEGSPLHF
>-|TRBJ2-7|TRBV6-6
CASSWGSATYEQYF
>-|TRBJ1-2|TRBV5-6
CASSLRPGAPGYYGYTF
>-|TRBJ1-4|TRBV11-2
CASSLNGGTNEKLFF